This TCR beta chain was sequenced in a study of blood T cell repertoires in COVID-19. Repertoires were generated with immunoSEQ multiplex PCR, while TCRdb's copy carries only in-frame clones and drops some. The sample lists approximately 230,000 clones; about 91% were seen once. The CDR3 loop spans 18 amino acids. The sample taken for sequencing was peripheral blood. V gene TRBV21-1 combines with J gene TRBJ1-6; TRBD1 is the table's D call, not checked against the DNA. TRBV21-1 is a pseudogene locus. The TCR was taken from a woman aged 25 to 39 with COVID-19, enrolled during active disease. CDR3 residues: CASSRRTGRFKNNSPLHF. The CDR3 coding sequence is TGTGCCAGCAGCCGACGGACAGGGAGGTTTAAGAATAATTCACCCCTCCACTTT.